This T cell receptor (beta chain) was recovered during a study of blood T cell repertoires in COVID-19. About the study: From T cells, B-cell-depleted T cells, or PBMCs came the material, which was cDNA or gDNA.

The germline gives CDR1 GTSNPN, CDR2 SVGIG (reference sequence). V was clipped by 0 bases and J by 7 bases, with 6 bases between them. The CDR3 length is 11 residues. Libraries were prepared by immunoSEQ multiplex PCR; TCRdb keeps only in-frame clonotypes and omits some of them. The sample yields around 450,000 clones, 90% seen once. Sequenced: PBMCs or T cells enriched from blood (not recorded which). This TCR was recovered from a man between 18 and 29 years old who had recovered from COVID-19. The chain links TRBV30 to TRBJ1-1; D gene ambiguous. The chain's CDR3 is CAWSVRSEAFF. Written as DNA, the CDR3 is TGTGCCTGGAGTGTACGGAGTGAAGCTTTCTTT.